In this sample, the clone carrying this T cell receptor (beta chain) turned up a few times. TCRdb recomputed calls from the RT-PCR reads with MiXCR, one row per CDR3 protein. The data contain around 150,000 distinct CDR3 sequences, approximately 37% of them seen just once; the ten biggest clones take up 50%. The entry originates in a study of patients and donors after allogeneic stem cell transplantation. The TCR originated in a human donor who was either an allogeneic HSCT recipient or a stem cell or donor lymphocyte infusion donor (not recorded which). It is not recorded whose cells these are; they may come from a transplant donor. The sequenced sample consisted of blood, either unsorted or a sorted T cell fraction (not recorded which).

DNA of the CDR3: TGTGCCAGCAGCCAAGAAGGACGGCGGGGCCTACACACAGATACGCAGTATTTT. This translates into CASSQEGRRGLHTDTQYF. This chain links TRBV3-1 with TRBJ2-3, with a possible D match to TRBD2 (6 bases). Looked up from germline, CDR1 is LGHDT and CDR2 is YNNKEL (reference sequence). The CDR3 covers 18 residues. Trimming cost V 0 bases and J 2 bases, with 18 bases left between them.